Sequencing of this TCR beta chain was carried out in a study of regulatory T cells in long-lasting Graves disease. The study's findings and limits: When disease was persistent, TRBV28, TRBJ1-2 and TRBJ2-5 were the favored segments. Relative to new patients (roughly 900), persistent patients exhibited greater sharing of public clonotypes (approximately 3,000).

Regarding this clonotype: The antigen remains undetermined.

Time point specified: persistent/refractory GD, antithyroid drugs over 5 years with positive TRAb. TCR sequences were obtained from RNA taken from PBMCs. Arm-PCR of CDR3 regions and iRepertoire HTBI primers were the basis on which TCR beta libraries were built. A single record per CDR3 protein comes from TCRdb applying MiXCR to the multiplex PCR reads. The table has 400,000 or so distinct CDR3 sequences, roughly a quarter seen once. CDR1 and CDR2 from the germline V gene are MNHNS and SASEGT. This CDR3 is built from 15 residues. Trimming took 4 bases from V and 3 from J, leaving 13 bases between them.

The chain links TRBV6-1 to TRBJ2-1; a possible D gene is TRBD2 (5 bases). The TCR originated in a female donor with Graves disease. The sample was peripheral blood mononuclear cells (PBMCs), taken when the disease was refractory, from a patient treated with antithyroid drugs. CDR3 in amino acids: CASSGRGPYYNEQFF. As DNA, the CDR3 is TGTGCCAGCAGTGGCAGAGGGCCTTACTACAATGAGCAGTTCTTC.